This TCR beta chain was obtained from a study of OX40 agonist ivuxolimab in advanced cancers. About the research overall: Patients were infused with ivuxolimab every 2 weeks at 0.01 to 10 mg/kg. Patients with prior anti-PD-1, anti-PD-L1 or anti-CTLA-4 therapy were eligible; about 41% had some.

Germline assignment: CDR1 WSHSY and CDR2 SAAADI. Trimming took off 6 bases at V and 3 bases at J, with 11 bases between the two ends. This CDR3 has 13 residues. Clones were read by immunoSEQ multiplex PCR, and TCRdb kept only the in-frame ones, dropping some. The table includes about 82,000 clones, 91% detected once. This chain links TRBV10-2 with TRBJ2-5, with D possibly matching TRBD2 (6 bases). The material was CD4+ or CD8+ T cells sorted from blood, obtained in a trial of the OX40 agonist ivuxolimab. This TCR derives from an adult with an advanced solid tumor such as melanoma, head and neck, liver or kidney cancer. CDR3 nucleotides: TGCGCCAGCAGATCCGGAGGGGAAGAGACCCAGTACTTC. Protein: CASRSGGEETQYF.